This TCR beta chain was captured in a study of cytomegalovirus exposure and HLA in healthy donors. PCR involved 60 Vbeta and 13 Jbeta primers. Profiled with immunoSEQ multiplex PCR; TCRdb holds only in-frame clones, not every one. Of some 100,000 clones listed, around 80% are singletons. Trimming cost V 0 bases and J 0 bases, with 7 bases left between them. The length of the CDR3 is 16 residues. Germline CDR1 reads SGHRS; CDR2 reads YFSETQ. The TCR sequence derives from a male donor in good health and CMV-seropositive. The chain is built from TRBV5-1 and TRBJ1-6; the D is unclear. Material: PBMCs. The CDR3 here is CASSLVSSSYNSPLHF. CDR3 coding DNA: TGCGCCAGCAGCTTGGTATCGAGCTCCTATAATTCACCCCTCCACTTT.